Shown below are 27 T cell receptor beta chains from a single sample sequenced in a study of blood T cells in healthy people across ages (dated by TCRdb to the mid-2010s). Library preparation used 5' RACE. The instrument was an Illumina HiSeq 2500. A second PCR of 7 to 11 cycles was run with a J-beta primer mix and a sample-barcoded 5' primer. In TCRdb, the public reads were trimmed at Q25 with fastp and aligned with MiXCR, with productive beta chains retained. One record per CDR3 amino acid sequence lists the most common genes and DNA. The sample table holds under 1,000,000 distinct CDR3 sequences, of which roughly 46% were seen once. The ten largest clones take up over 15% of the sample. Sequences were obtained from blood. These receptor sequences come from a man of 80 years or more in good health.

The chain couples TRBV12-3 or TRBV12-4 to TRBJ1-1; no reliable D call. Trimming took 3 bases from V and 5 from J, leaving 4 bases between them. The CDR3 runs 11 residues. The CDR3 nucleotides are TGTGCCAGCAGTTTTAAAACTGAAGCTTTCTTT. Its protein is CASSFKTEAFF.

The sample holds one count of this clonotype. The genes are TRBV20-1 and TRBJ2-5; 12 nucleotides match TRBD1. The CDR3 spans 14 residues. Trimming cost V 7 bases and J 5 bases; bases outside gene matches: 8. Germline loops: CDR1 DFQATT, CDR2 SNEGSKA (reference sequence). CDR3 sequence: CSVSGTGGRETQYF. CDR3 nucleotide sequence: TGCAGTGTCTCCGGGACAGGGGGCCGCGAGACCCAGTACTTC.

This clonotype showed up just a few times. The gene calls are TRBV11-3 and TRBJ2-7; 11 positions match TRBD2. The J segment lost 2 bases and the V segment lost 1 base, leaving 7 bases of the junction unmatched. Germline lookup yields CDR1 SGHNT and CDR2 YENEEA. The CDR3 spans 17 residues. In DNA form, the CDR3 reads TGTGCCAGCAGCTTAGCGGCTAGCGGGAGGAGTACCTACGAGCAGTACTTC. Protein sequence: CASSLAASGRSTYEQYF.

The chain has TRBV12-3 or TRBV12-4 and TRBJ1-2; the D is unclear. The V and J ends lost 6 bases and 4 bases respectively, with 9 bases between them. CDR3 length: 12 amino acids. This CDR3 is CASRFDIYGYTF. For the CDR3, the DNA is TGTGCCAGCAGGTTCGACATCTATGGCTACACCTTC.

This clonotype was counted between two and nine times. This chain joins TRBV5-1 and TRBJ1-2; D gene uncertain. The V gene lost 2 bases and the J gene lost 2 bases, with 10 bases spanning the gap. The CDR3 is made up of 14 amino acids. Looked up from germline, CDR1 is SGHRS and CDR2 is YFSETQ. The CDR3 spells CASSLRTENYGYTF. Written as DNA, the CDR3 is TGCGCCAGCAGCTTAAGGACGGAGAACTATGGCTACACCTTC.

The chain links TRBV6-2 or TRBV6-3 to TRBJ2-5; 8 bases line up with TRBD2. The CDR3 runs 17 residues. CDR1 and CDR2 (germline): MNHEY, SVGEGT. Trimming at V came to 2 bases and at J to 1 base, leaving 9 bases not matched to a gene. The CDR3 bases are TGTGCCAGCAGTTACCCGTTACTAGCGGAAGCCCAAGAGACCCAGTACTTC. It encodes CASSYPLLAEAQETQYF.

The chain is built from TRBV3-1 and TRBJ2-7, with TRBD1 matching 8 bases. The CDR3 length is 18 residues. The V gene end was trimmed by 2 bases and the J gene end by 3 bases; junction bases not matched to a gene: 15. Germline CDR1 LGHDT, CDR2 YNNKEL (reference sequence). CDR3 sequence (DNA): TGTGCCAGCAGCCAACTCCCTCAGTTGGGACAGGAGGACTACGAGCAGTACTTC. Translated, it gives CASSQLPQLGQEDYEQYF.

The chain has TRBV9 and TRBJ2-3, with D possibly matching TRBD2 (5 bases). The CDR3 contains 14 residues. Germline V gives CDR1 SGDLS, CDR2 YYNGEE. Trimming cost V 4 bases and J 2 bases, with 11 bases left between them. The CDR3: CASSIGLDTDTQYF. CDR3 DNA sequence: TGTGCCAGCAGCATTGGACTTGACACAGATACGCAGTATTTT.

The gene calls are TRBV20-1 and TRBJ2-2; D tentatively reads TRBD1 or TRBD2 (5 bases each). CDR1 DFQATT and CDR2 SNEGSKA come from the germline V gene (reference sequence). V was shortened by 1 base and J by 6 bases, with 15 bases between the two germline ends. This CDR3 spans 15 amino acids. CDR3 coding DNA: TGCAGTGCTAGAGGGGCTTCATCGGGGCCCGGGGAGCTGTTTTTT. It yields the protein CSARGASSGPGELFF.

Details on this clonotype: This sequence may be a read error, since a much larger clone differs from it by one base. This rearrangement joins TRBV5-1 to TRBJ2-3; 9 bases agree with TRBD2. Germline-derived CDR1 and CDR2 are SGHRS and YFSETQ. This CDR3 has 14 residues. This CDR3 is CASSLTSGADKQYF. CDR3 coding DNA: TGCGCCAGCAGCCTGACTAGCGGAGCCGATAAGCAGTATTTT.

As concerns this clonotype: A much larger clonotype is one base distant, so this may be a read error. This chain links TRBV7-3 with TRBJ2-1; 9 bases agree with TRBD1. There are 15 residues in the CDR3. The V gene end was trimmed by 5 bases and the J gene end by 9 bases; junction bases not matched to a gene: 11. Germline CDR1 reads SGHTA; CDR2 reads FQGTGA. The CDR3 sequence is CASSPPGQGTPEQFF. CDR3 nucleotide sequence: TGTGCCAGCAGCCCCCCTGGACAGGGGACGCCTGAGCAGTTCTTC.

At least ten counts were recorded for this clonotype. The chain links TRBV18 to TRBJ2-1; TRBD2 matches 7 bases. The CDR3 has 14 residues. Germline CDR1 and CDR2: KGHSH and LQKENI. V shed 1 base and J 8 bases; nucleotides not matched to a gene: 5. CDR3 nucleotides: TGTGCCAGCTCACCACGCGGCGGGAGCGATGAGCAGTTCTTC. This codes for CASSPRGGSDEQFF. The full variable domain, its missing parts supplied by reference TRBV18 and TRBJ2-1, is NAGVMQNPRHLVRRRGQEARLRCSPMKGHSHVYWYRQLPEEGLKFMVYLQKENIIDESGMPKERFSAEFPKEGPSILRIQQVVRGDSAAYFCASSPRGGSDEQFFGPGTRLTVL.

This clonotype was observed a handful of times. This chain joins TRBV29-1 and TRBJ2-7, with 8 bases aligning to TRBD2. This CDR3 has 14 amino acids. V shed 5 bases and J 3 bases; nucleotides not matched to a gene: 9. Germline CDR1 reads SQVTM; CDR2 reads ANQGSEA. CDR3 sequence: CSVLPGLGGYEQYF. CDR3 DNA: TGCAGCGTTTTACCGGGACTAGGAGGCTACGAGCAGTACTTC.

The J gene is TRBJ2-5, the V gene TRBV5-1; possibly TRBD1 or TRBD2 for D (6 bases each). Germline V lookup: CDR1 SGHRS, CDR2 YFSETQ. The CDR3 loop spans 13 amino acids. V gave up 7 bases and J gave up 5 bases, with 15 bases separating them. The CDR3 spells CASSRPGAETQYF. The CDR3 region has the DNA TGCGCCAGCTCCCGGCCGGGGGCGGAGACCCAGTACTTC.

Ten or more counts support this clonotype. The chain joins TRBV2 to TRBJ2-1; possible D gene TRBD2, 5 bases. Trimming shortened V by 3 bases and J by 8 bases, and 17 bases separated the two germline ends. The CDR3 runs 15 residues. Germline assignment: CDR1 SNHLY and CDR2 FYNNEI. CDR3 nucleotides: TGTGCCAGCAGTGATGCGGACTCGTTGTTGGATGAGCAGTTCTTC. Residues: CASSDADSLLDEQFF.

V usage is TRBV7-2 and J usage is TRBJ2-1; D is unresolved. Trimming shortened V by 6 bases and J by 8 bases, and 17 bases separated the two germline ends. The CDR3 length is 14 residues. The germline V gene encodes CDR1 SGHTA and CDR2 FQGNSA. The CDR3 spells CASSPTTRGDEQFF. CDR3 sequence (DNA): TGTGCCAGCAGTCCAACGACCCGAGGAGATGAGCAGTTCTTC.

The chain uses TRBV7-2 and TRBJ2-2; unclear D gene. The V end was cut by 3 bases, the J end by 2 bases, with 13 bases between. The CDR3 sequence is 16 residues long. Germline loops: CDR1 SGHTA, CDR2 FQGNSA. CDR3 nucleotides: TGTGCCAGCAGCTTCTTGAGTAGGGCAAACACCGGGGAGCTGTTTTTT. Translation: CASSFLSRANTGELFF.

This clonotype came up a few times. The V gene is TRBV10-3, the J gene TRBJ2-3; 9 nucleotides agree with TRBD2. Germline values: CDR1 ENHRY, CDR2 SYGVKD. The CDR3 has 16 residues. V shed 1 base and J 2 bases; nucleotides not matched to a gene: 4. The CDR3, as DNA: TGTGCCATCAGTGAGTACGCTAGCGGGGTCACAGATACGCAGTATTTT. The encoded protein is CAISEYASGVTDTQYF.

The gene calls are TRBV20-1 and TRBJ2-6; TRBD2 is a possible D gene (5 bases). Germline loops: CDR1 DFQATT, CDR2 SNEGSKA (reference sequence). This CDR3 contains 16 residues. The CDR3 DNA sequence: TGCAGGGCGGGCTCCTCTTCGTTCTCTGGGGCCAACGTCCTGACTTTC. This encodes CRAGSSSFSGANVLTF.

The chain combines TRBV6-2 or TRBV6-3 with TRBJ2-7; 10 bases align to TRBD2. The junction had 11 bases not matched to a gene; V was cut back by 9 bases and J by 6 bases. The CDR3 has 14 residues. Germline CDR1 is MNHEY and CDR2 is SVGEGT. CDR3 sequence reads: CASFSSGRITEQYF. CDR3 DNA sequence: TGTGCCAGTTTTTCTAGCGGGAGAATTACCGAGCAGTACTTC.

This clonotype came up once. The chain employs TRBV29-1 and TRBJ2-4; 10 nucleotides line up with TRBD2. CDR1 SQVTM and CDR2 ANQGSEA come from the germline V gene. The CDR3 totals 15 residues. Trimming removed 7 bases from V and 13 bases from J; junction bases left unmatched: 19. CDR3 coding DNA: TGCAGCGCCTTGTGGGCTAGCGGGAGTACGGGGGAGCAGTACTTC. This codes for CSALWASGSTGEQYF.

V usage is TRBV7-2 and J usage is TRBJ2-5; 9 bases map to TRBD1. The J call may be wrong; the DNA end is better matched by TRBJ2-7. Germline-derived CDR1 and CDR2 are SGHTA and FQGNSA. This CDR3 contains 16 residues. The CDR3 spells CASSSTSGTGPREQYF. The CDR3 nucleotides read TGTGCCAGCAGCTCCACATCCGGGACAGGGCCCCGCGAGCAGTACTTC.

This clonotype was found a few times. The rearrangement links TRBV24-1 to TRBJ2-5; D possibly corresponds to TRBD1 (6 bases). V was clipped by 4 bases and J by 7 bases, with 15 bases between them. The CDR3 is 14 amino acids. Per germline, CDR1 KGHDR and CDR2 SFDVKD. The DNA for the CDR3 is TGTGCCACCAGTGACCCGACAGGTTTTGGGACCCAGTACTTC. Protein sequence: CATSDPTGFGTQYF.

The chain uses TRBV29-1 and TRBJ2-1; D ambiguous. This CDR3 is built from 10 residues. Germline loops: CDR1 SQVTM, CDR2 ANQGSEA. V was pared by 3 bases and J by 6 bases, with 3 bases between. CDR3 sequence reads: CSVESNEQFF. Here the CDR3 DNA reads TGCAGCGTTGAGAGCAATGAGCAGTTCTTC.

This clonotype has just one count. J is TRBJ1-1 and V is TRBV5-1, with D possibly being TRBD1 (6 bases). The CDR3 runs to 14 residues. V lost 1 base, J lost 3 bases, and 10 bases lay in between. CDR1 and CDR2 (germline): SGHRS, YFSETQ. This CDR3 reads CASSLQRGYTEAFF. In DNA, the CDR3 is TGCGCCAGCAGCTTGCAAAGGGGGTACACTGAAGCTTTCTTT. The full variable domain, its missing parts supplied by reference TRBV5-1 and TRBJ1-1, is KAGVTQTPRYLIKTRGQQVTLSCSPISGHRSVSWYQQTPGQGLQFLFEYFSETQRNKGNFPGRFSGRQFSNSRSEMNVSTLELGDSALYLCASSLQRGYTEAFFGQGTRLTVV.

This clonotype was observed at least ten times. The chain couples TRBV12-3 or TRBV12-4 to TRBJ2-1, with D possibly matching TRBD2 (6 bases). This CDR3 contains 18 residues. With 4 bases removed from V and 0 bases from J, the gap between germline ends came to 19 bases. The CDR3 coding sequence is TGTGCCAGCAGTTCCCCCACAGCTGGGGGGAGCTCCTACAATGAGCAGTTCTTC. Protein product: CASSSPTAGGSSYNEQFF.

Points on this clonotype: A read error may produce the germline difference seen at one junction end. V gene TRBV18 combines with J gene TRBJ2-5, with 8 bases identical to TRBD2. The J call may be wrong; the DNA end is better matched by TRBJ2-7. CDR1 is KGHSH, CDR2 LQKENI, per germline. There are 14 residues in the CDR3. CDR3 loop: CVSSGRAGVDEQYF. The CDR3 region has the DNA TGTGTCAGCTCTGGGCGAGCGGGAGTGGACGAGCAGTACTTC.